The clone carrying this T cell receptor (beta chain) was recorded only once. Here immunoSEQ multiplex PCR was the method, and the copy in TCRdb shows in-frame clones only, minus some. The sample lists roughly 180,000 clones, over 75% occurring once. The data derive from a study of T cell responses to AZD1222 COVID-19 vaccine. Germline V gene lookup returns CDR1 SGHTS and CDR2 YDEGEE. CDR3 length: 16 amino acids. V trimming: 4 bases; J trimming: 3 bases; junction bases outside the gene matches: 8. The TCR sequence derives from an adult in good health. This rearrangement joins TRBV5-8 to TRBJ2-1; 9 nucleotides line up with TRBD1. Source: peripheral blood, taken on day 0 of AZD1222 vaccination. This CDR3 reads CASSPTGQGYYNEQFF. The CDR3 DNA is TGTGCCAGCAGCCCCACGGGACAGGGCTACTACAATGAGCAGTTCTTC.